This TCR beta chain came from a study of cytomegalovirus exposure and HLA in healthy donors. Germline values: CDR1 SGHDN, CDR2 FVKESK. This CDR3 is 15 amino acids long. The V and J ends lost 4 bases and 6 bases respectively, with 18 bases between them. Turning to this clone: No antigen is known for it.

Whole-study findings and limits: When presence/absence was analysed, sequencing depth was taken to be roughly uniform across donors. Exclusion applied to some V segments, including TRBV6-2 and TRBV6-3, as they were indistinguishable.

The study ran its PCR with 60 Vbeta and 13 Jbeta primers. Clones were sequenced by immunoSEQ multiplex PCR, and TCRdb holds only the in-frame ones, with some missing. The repertoire has approximately 250,000 clones, about 77% of them found once; the top ten carry roughly 0.45%. This chain uses TRBV14 with TRBJ1-2; D not certain. The receptor was isolated from a boy aged 5 to 17 in good health and CMV-seronegative. The sequenced sample consisted of PBMCs. The CDR3 reads CASSPARLSRDGYTF. The CDR3 DNA is TGTGCCAGCAGCCCCGCCCGCCTTAGTCGTGATGGCTACACCTTC.